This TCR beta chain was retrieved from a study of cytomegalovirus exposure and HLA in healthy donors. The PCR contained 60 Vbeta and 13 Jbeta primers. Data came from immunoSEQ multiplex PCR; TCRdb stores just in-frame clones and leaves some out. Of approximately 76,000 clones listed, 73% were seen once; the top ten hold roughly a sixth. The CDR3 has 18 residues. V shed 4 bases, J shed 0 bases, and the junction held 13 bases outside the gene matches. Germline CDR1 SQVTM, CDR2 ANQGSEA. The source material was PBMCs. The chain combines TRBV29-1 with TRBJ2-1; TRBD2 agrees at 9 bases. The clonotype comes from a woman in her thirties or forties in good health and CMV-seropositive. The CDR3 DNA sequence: TGCAGCGTTGTAGGCAAGCGGGAGGACCTGAGCTCCTACAATGAGCAGTTCTTC. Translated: CSVVGKREDLSSYNEQFF.